A selection of T cell receptor beta chains follows, all from one sample in a study of CD4 T cells in relation to SARS-CoV-2 and coronaviruses. No antigens are known for them. Profiled with immunoSEQ multiplex PCR; TCRdb holds only in-frame clones, not every one. Among 10,000 to 11,000 clones listed, roughly three quarters were seen once. Sequenced input: CD4+ T cells from PBMCs, cultured in vitro. These receptors originate from a human donor in good health. CDR3s include the opening cysteine and the closing phenylalanine or tryptophan. Each record gives: V gene, clone size, J gene, D gene, CDR3 DNA, CDR3 protein. A D gene is named only where the DNA matches it firmly. Some rows mark clone size as missing; the rest say once, few, many or name a class of expanded clone.

v_gene: TRBV10-1; abundance: -; j_gene: TRBJ2-7; d_gene: TRBD1; CDR3nt: TGCGCCACTCTCCGGGACAGGACGTCCTACGAGCAGTACTTC; CDR3aa: CATLRDRTSYEQYF
v_gene: TRBV11-3; abundance: -; j_gene: TRBJ2-3; d_gene: TRBD2; CDR3nt: TGTGCCAGCAGCTTAGGTACAGCGGGGGCGGGGGATACGCAGTATTTT; CDR3aa: CASSLGTAGAGDTQYF
v_gene: TRBV9; abundance: -; j_gene: TRBJ2-7; d_gene: -; CDR3nt: TGTGCCAGCAGCGTAGGACTGGGGGGCTCCTACGAGCAGTACTTC; CDR3aa: CASSVGLGGSYEQYF
v_gene: TRBV7-8; abundance: -; j_gene: TRBJ1-5; d_gene: -; CDR3nt: TGTGCCAGCAGCTTAATGTCGCCGGGGAGGGGTAATCAGCCCCAGCATTTT; CDR3aa: CASSLMSPGRGNQPQHF
v_gene: TRBV4-3; abundance: once; j_gene: TRBJ2-1; d_gene: -; CDR3nt: TGCGCCAGCAGCCCTATGCCGGATTCAGCTAGGGATGAGCAGTTCTTC; CDR3aa: CASSPMPDSARDEQFF
v_gene: TRBV9; abundance: -; j_gene: TRBJ1-2; d_gene: -; CDR3nt: TGTGCCAGCAGCTCAGATCCTGGCAGGGTGGCTGGCTACACCTTC; CDR3aa: CASSSDPGRVAGYTF
v_gene: TRBV27; abundance: -; j_gene: TRBJ2-7; d_gene: TRBD1; CDR3nt: TGTGCCAGCAGTTTAGGGGGGACAGGGTTCGACGAGCAGTACTTC; CDR3aa: CASSLGGTGFDEQYF
v_gene: TRBV18; abundance: -; j_gene: TRBJ1-2; d_gene: -; CDR3nt: TGTGCCAGCTCACCAGGGAACCCCAATGGCTACACCTTC; CDR3aa: CASSPGNPNGYTF
v_gene: TRBV7-2; abundance: -; j_gene: TRBJ2-2; d_gene: TRBD2; CDR3nt: TGTGCCAGCAGTCTAGCGGGAGCTGACACCGGGGAGCTGTTTTTT; CDR3aa: CASSLAGADTGELFF
v_gene: TRBV6-1; abundance: -; j_gene: TRBJ2-7; d_gene: TRBD1; CDR3nt: TGTGCCAGCAGTGAGGGTCTGACAGGGGCCTACGAGCAGTACTTC; CDR3aa: CASSEGLTGAYEQYF
v_gene: TRBV5-4; abundance: -; j_gene: TRBJ2-1; d_gene: TRBD2; CDR3nt: TGTGCCAGCAGCTTGAGGATCGGCGGGAGCTCCTACAATGAGCAGTTCTTC; CDR3aa: CASSLRIGGSSYNEQFF
v_gene: TRBV2; abundance: -; j_gene: TRBJ1-6; d_gene: TRBD1; CDR3nt: TGTGCCAGCAGCATCAGACAGGGGAAGGATTCACCCCTCCACTTT; CDR3aa: CASSIRQGKDSPLHF
v_gene: TRBV29-1; abundance: -; j_gene: TRBJ2-3; d_gene: -; CDR3nt: TGCAGCGTTGAGCCCGACAGTTCAGATACGCAGTATTTT; CDR3aa: CSVEPDSSDTQYF
v_gene: TRBV27; abundance: -; j_gene: TRBJ2-3; d_gene: -; CDR3nt: TGTGCCAGCAGTAAACTATCAGGGCAGAATACGCAGTATTTT; CDR3aa: CASSKLSGQNTQYF
v_gene: TRBV7-2; abundance: -; j_gene: TRBJ2-3; d_gene: -; CDR3nt: TGTGCCAGCAGCTTAAGTTCGCAGCCCTGGGATACGCAGTATTTT; CDR3aa: CASSLSSQPWDTQYF
v_gene: TRBV19; abundance: -; j_gene: TRBJ1-5; d_gene: TRBD1; CDR3nt: TGTGCCAGTAGTTCTCCGGACAGGGCTGGTCAGCCCCAGCATTTT; CDR3aa: CASSSPDRAGQPQHF
v_gene: TRBV30; abundance: -; j_gene: TRBJ1-3; d_gene: -; CDR3nt: TGTGCCTGCCCAGGAAGGGGTACTGGAAACACCATATATTTT; CDR3aa: CACPGRGTGNTIYF
v_gene: TRBV9; abundance: -; j_gene: TRBJ2-5; d_gene: TRBD1; CDR3nt: TGTGCCAGCAGCGTAGCCTCCGGGACAGGGCTAGAGACCCAGTACTTC; CDR3aa: CASSVASGTGLETQYF
v_gene: TRBV19; abundance: -; j_gene: TRBJ2-2; d_gene: -; CDR3nt: TGTGCCAGTACTCGGCTTGGGTGGGACGGGGAGCTGTTTTTT; CDR3aa: CASTRLGWDGELFF
v_gene: TRBV19; abundance: -; j_gene: TRBJ1-5; d_gene: -; CDR3nt: TGTGCCACTACTGACAGATTCAATCAGCCCCAGCATTTT; CDR3aa: CATTDRFNQPQHF